This T cell receptor beta chain stems from a study of shared clonotypes between healthy human individuals. Study information: Three plates were used per donor for CD4 naive, three for CD4 memory, two for CD8 naive and one for CD8 memory.

This clone was recorded only once. In the original processing: For the immunoSEQ data, sequences were junction-only without quality scores, so filtering differed. Assay: immunoSEQ multiplex PCR; the TCRdb copy retains only in-frame clones and omits some. V, J and clone size are taken as reported in that table, and D and trimming were inferred from the DNA itself. Of roughly 2,500,000 clones detected, approximately 93% appear once; the ten largest clones hold approximately 0.35%. The CDR3 runs 17 residues. CDR1 is KGHSH and CDR2 is LQKENI in the germline V gene. V was clipped by 3 bases and J by 0 bases; unmatched bases: 8.

Sequenced input: naive CD4+ T cells from PBMCs. The subset is: CD45RA+ positively selected. The sequence came from a man younger than 35 in good health. Some clones in this sample may be carry-over from other donors' samples. The chain couples TRBV18 to TRBJ1-5; TRBD1 matches 7 bases. The CDR3 region is CASSPLTGQYSNQPQHF. DNA for the CDR3: TGTGCCAGCTCACCTTTGACAGGGCAATATAGCAATCAGCCCCAGCATTTT.